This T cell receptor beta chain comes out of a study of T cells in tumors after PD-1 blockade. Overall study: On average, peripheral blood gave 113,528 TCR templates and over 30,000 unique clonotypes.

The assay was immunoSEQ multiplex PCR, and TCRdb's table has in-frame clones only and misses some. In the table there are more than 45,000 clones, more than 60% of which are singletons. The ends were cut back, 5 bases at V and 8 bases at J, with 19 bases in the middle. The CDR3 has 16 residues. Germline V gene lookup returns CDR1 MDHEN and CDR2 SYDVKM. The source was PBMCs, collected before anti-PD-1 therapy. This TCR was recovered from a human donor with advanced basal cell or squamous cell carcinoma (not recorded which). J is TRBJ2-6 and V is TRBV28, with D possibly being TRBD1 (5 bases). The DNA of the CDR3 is TGTGCCAGCAGTGGGGCTTTTTATCAGGGTACCAACGTCCTGACTTTC. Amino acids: CASSGAFYQGTNVLTF.